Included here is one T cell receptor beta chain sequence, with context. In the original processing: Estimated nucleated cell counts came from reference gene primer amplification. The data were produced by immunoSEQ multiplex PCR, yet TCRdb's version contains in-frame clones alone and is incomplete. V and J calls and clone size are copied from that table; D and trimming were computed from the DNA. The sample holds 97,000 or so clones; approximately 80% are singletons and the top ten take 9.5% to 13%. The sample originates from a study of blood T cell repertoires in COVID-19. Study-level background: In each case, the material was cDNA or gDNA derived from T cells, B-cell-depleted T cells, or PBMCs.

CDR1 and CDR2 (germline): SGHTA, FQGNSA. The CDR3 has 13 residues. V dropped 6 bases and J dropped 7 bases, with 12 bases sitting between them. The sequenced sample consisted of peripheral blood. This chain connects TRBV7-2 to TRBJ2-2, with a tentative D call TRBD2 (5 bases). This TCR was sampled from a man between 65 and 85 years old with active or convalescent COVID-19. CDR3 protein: CASSAREGGELFF. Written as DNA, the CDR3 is TGTGCCAGCAGTGCCAGAGAGGGCGGGGAGCTGTTTTTT.